The subject of this entry is one T cell receptor (beta chain). The antigen remains unidentified. The sample belongs to a study of T cell responses to AZD1222 COVID-19 vaccine. Whole-study results and caveats: The study found Spike-specific TCR breadth and depth rose after two AZD1222 doses. Distributed over spike, vaccine-associated CD4 TCRs predominated at 160-218 and 743-854. Unmutated regions of variants are reportedly targeted by nearly half of spike-specific TCRs. It should be noted that donors were predominantly white British and more often female, and clonal diversity was possibly underestimated.

Only in-frame clones appear in the TCRdb table, and some are missing; sequencing was by immunoSEQ multiplex PCR. The sample consists of about 120,000 clones, approximately 94% of them appearing once. With 4 bases clipped from V and 6 bases from J, the junction kept 10 bases outside the gene matches. This CDR3 is 16 amino acids long. Per the germline V gene, CDR1 is LNHDA and CDR2 is SQIVND (reference sequence). The source is an adult who received the AZD1222 COVID-19 vaccine. This specimen was peripheral blood, taken 28 days after the second AZD1222 dose. This chain uses TRBV19 with TRBJ2-1; 9 nucleotides align to TRBD2. CDR3 in DNA: TGTGCCAGTAGTACCAGGGGGGGGACTAGCAGCAATGAGCAGTTCTTC. Translated: CASSTRGGTSSNEQFF.